This entry lists 25 T cell receptor beta chains sequenced from one sample in a study of CD8 T cells in ankylosing spondylitis. Study-level results: The study identified a TCR beta motif of 7 or 8 highly homologous variants that appeared characteristic of ankylosing spondylitis blood.

These receptors have no identified antigens. TCRdb redid the calling of the 5' RACE reads with MiXCR, one entry per CDR3 protein. The profile covers about 460,000 distinct CDR3 sequences, with about 5.7% appearing a single time and 3% to 4.5% taken by the ten largest. The sample taken for sequencing was blood, either unsorted or a sorted T cell fraction (not recorded which). The receptors shown here come from a male donor with ankylosing spondylitis.

This clonotype was recorded at least ten times. This sequence joins TRBV29-1 and TRBJ1-3; D might be TRBD1 (5 bases). This CDR3 spans 13 amino acids. Trimming took off 4 bases at V and 2 bases at J, with 9 bases between the two ends. Germline CDR1 and CDR2: SQVTM and ANQGSEA. In DNA form, the CDR3 reads TGCAGCGTTGTGAAGGGACCTGGAAACACCATATATTTT. Protein product: CSVVKGPGNTIYF.

This clonotype was counted many times. The chain links TRBV5-1 to TRBJ2-7; 7 bases are shared with TRBD1. V gave up 4 bases and J gave up 2 bases; unmatched junction bases: 6. The CDR3 length is 14 residues. Germline CDR1 reads SGHRS; CDR2 reads YFSETQ. The CDR3 DNA reads as TGCGCCAGCAGCATAGACAGGGCCGCCTACGAGCAGTACTTC. Its protein product is CASSIDRAAYEQYF.

This clonotype was counted many times. The genes are TRBV6-2 or TRBV6-3 and TRBJ2-1, with unresolved D. CDR3 length equals 11 residues. CDR1 and CDR2 from the germline V gene are MNHEY and SVGEGT. Between the trimmed V and J ends, which lost 7 bases and 3 bases, there was a span of 4 bases. The CDR3 DNA is TGTGCCAGCACTGACTACAATGAGCAGTTCTTC. Protein: CASTDYNEQFF.

This clonotype was seen only a few times. This chain uses TRBV20-1 with TRBJ2-7, with a possible D match to TRBD1 (6 bases). Germline values: CDR1 DFQATT, CDR2 SNEGSKA (reference sequence). V lost 0 bases to trimming and J lost 7 bases, with 16 bases between them. The CDR3 runs 14 residues. In DNA form, the CDR3 reads TGCAGTGCTAGAGATCCCCAGGGGACGGATGAGCAGTACTTC. This sequence encodes CSARDPQGTDEQYF.

On this clonotype: A much larger clone differs by one base, so this may be a read error. The V and J genes are TRBV7-2 and TRBJ2-7; D is undetermined. There are 13 residues in the CDR3. Per germline, CDR1 SGHTA and CDR2 FQGNSA. CDR3 sequence (DNA): TGTGCCAGCAGCCCTGCTAACAACTACGACCAGTACTTC. This translates into CASSPANNYDQYF.

V gene TRBV5-5 combines with J gene TRBJ2-3, with a weak D call TRBD1 (6 bases). Trimming took 1 base from V and 11 from J, leaving 14 bases between them. The CDR3 runs 13 residues. CDR1 and CDR2 (germline): SGHKS, YYEKEE (reference sequence). CDR3 nucleotide sequence: TGTGCCAGCAGCTTGAGCCGGCAAGGGGGGCAGTATTTT. Its protein is CASSLSRQGGQYF.

Ten or more counts support this clonotype. The chain links TRBV7-9 to TRBJ2-3, with D possibly being TRBD2 (5 bases). Germline CDR1 SEHNR, CDR2 FQNEAQ (reference sequence). The length of the CDR3 is 16 residues. V gave up 3 bases and J gave up 4 bases, with 17 bases separating them. The CDR3: CASSFFSGIPSDTQYF. CDR3 coding DNA: TGTGCCAGCAGCTTTTTTTCCGGGATCCCTTCAGATACGCAGTATTTT.

This clonotype was detected many times. This chain links TRBV12-3 or TRBV12-4 with TRBJ2-7; D may be TRBD1 or TRBD2 (7 bases each). Trimming took off 5 bases at V and 5 bases at J, with 19 bases between the two ends. The CDR3 runs to 15 residues. The CDR3 DNA reads TGTGCCAGCAGTCCGGTTCAGGGGGGGATAGACGAGCAGTACTTC. It specifies CASSPVQGGIDEQYF.

This clonotype was seen a handful of times. The rearrangement uses TRBV4-1 and TRBJ2-7; weak D call: TRBD1 (6 bases). The germline V and J ends were trimmed by 1 base and 0 bases, with 7 bases remaining between them. The CDR3 is made up of 14 amino acids. The germline gives CDR1 MGHRA, CDR2 YSYEKL. CDR3 loop: CASSQGDISYEQYF. CDR3 bases: TGCGCCAGCAGCCAAGGGGACATCTCCTACGAGCAGTACTTC.

J is TRBJ1-2 and V is TRBV20-1; 8 bases align to TRBD1. J lost 8 bases, V lost 0 bases, and 8 bases had no gene match. This CDR3 spans 14 amino acids. Germline V gene sequence: CDR1 DFQATT, CDR2 SNEGSKA (reference sequence). The CDR3: CSARDRQGAEGYTF. The CDR3 DNA follows: TGCAGTGCTAGAGATAGGCAGGGGGCGGAAGGCTACACCTTC.

This clonotype came up many times. The genes are TRBV5-1 and TRBJ2-1; D remains unclear. The CDR3 runs 15 residues. Trimming stripped 0 bases from V and 0 bases from J, with 7 bases between. Germline CDR1 and CDR2: SGHRS and YFSETQ. The CDR3: CASSLGASSYNEQFF. The CDR3 DNA reads as TGCGCCAGCAGCTTGGGGGCTAGCTCCTACAATGAGCAGTTCTTC.

This clonotype has ten or more counts. This sequence joins TRBV10-3 and TRBJ2-3; 13 bases fit TRBD2. The V gene's germline CDR1 is ENHRY and CDR2 SYGVKD. The CDR3 has 17 residues. Trimming removed 0 bases from V and 3 bases from J; junction bases left unmatched: 3. In nucleotides, the CDR3 is TGTGCCATCAGTGAGTCAACTAGCGGGAGGGTTACAGATACGCAGTATTTT. Its protein product is CAISESTSGRVTDTQYF.

In this sample, this clonotype turned up many times. The chain is built from TRBV12-3 or TRBV12-4 and TRBJ1-1; 8 bases are shared with TRBD1. With 6 bases clipped from V and 3 bases from J, the junction kept 9 bases outside the gene matches. This CDR3 is 15 amino acids long. CDR3: CASSPADREDTEAFF. CDR3 nucleotide sequence: TGTGCCAGCAGCCCCGCGGACAGGGAGGACACTGAAGCTTTCTTT.

The sample holds many counts of this clonotype. The rearrangement joins TRBV4-2 to TRBJ2-3; TRBD2 agrees at 10 bases. Per germline, CDR1 LGHNA and CDR2 YNFKEQ. This CDR3 has 16 amino acids. The ends lost 3 bases at V and 3 bases at J; junction bases unmatched: 6. DNA of the CDR3: TGTGCCAGCAGCCACCTACTAGCGGGGAAGACAGATACGCAGTATTTT. Translation gives CASSHLLAGKTDTQYF.

Ten or more counts support this clonotype. V and J are TRBV3-1 and TRBJ2-2, with 8 bases lining up with TRBD2. After removal of 0 bases from V and 1 base from J, the junction contained 13 bases not matched to a gene. Germline V CDR1 and CDR2: LGHDT, YNNKEL (reference sequence). This CDR3 comprises 20 residues. CDR3 bases: TGTGCCAGCAGCCAAGAAGGCGGGGGGTCGGCTTGGGGGAACACCGGGGAGCTGTTTTTT. Protein product: CASSQEGGGSAWGNTGELFF. The full variable domain, its missing parts supplied by reference TRBV3-1 and TRBJ2-2, is DTAVSQTPKYLVTQMGNDKSIKCEQNLGHDTMYWYKQDSKKFLKIMFSYNNKELIINETVPNRFSPKSPDKAHLNLHINSLELGDSAVYFCASSQEGGGSAWGNTGELFFGEGSRLTVL.

This clonotype was recorded many times. This chain links TRBV5-1 with TRBJ2-7; 7 bases agree with TRBD1. The CDR3 runs to 15 residues. V was clipped by 1 base and J by 2 bases; unmatched bases: 6. CDR1 SGHRS and CDR2 YFSETQ come from the germline V gene. CDR3 DNA: TGCGCCAGCAGCTTGACCTCACAGGGGCCCTACGAGCAGTACTTC. As protein: CASSLTSQGPYEQYF. The full variable domain, rest sourced from reference TRBV5-1 and TRBJ2-7, is KAGVTQTPRYLIKTRGQQVTLSCSPISGHRSVSWYQQTPGQGLQFLFEYFSETQRNKGNFPGRFSGRQFSNSRSEMNVSTLELGDSALYLCASSLTSQGPYEQYFGPGTRLTVT.

This clonotype was detected ten times or more. The V call is TRBV4-2, the J call TRBJ1-2, with no clear D. Trimming removed 1 base at V and 2 bases at J, with 14 bases between. This CDR3 contains 16 residues. Looked up from germline, CDR1 is LGHNA and CDR2 is YNFKEQ. This chain's CDR3 is CASSQVRLLGNYGYTF. The CDR3, as DNA: TGTGCCAGCAGCCAAGTACGCCTCCTAGGGAACTATGGCTACACCTTC.

This clonotype has ten or more counts. This chain links TRBV5-1 with TRBJ2-1, with 8 bases aligning to TRBD1. CDR1 and CDR2 from the germline V gene are SGHRS and YFSETQ. V lost 2 bases and J lost 7; bases outside the gene matches: 11. The CDR3 has 16 amino acids. CDR3 bases: TGCGCCAGCAGCTTACTGACAGGGGCCTCAGGGAATGAGCAGTTCTTC. This translates into CASSLLTGASGNEQFF.

This clonotype was detected ten times or more. This chain connects TRBV20-1 to TRBJ2-7; possible D gene TRBD2, 5 bases. Germline V CDR1 and CDR2: DFQATT, SNEGSKA (reference sequence). This CDR3 region has 13 residues. Deletions cut 6 bases from V and 5 bases from J, with 17 bases between. DNA for the CDR3: TGCAGTGCCATACGGGGAATGGTACACGAGCAGTACTTC. Its translation is CSAIRGMVHEQYF.

The V gene is TRBV7-2, the J gene TRBJ2-7, with a weak D call TRBD1 (6 bases). This CDR3 comprises 15 residues. V was pared by 2 bases and J by 2 bases, with 13 bases between. The germline CDR1 and CDR2 sequences are SGHTA and FQGNSA. CDR3 nucleotides: TGTGCCAGCAGCTTAATTGGACAGATACCCTACGAGCAGTACTTC. Protein sequence: CASSLIGQIPYEQYF.

This clonotype was recorded many times. One junction end disagrees with the germline gene, perhaps due to a read error. The CDR3 loop reads CSGGVGAEAFF. CDR3 coding DNA: TGCAGCGGTGGGGTTGGCGCTGAAGCCTTCTTT. V is TRBV29-1 and J is TRBJ1-1, with D hard to call. This CDR3 contains 11 residues. Looked up from germline, CDR1 is SQVTM and CDR2 is ANQGSEA.

This clonotype was detected many times. The chain couples TRBV10-3 to TRBJ1-2; 8 bases line up with TRBD1. Germline V lookup: CDR1 ENHRY, CDR2 SYGVKD. Trimming removed 4 bases from V and 4 bases from J; junction bases left unmatched: 8. The CDR3 is 15 amino acids. In DNA, the CDR3 is TGTGCCATCAGTGGATCGTCAGGGGGCCCCTATGGCTACACCTTC. Protein product: CAISGSSGGPYGYTF.

This clonotype was observed many times. V is TRBV6-5 and J is TRBJ2-1; D uncertain. Germline V gene data show CDR1 as MNHEY and CDR2 as SVGAGI. This CDR3 region has 14 residues. With 1 base removed from V and 5 bases from J, the gap between germline ends came to 9 bases. The CDR3 DNA sequence: TGTGCCAGCAGTTACTTGGGTTCCGACAATGAGCAGTTCTTC. Translation: CASSYLGSDNEQFF.

The V call is TRBV4-3, the J call TRBJ2-7; 8 nucleotides match TRBD1. Unmatched junction bases numbered 8, after V lost 4 bases and J lost 6 bases. Germline values: CDR1 LGHNA, CDR2 YSLEER. The length of the CDR3 is 14 residues. The CDR3 DNA follows: TGCGCCAGCAGCCGCACCGACAGGGGTGGCGAGCAGTACTTC. It codes for CASSRTDRGGEQYF.

This rearrangement joins TRBV9 to TRBJ2-3, with D uncertain. Germline values: CDR1 SGDLS, CDR2 YYNGEE. V was pared by 4 bases and J by 2 bases, with 8 bases between. The CDR3 has 13 residues. This CDR3 reads CASSSSHTDTQYF. The CDR3 coding sequence is TGTGCCAGCAGCTCGAGCCACACAGATACGCAGTATTTT.